Described below is a single T cell receptor (beta chain) sequence and its context. The antigen is not known. V shed 7 bases and J shed 6 bases, with 16 bases lying between them. Germline CDR1 reads SGHAT; CDR2 reads FQNNGV. CDR3 length equals 13 residues. Sequenced by immunoSEQ multiplex PCR; TCRdb stores in-frame clones only, minus some. Here the sample spans 160,000 or so clones, about 92% being singletons. These data come from a study of T cell responses to AZD1222 COVID-19 vaccine. Study-wide findings and caveats: There were vaccine-associated CD4 TCRs across spike, dominant at 160-218 and 743-854. AZD1222 recipients seropositive at baseline numbered only five to seven.

The sequencing used peripheral blood, collected on day 0 of AZD1222 vaccination. The chain couples TRBV11-2 to TRBJ2-7, with D possibly TRBD1 on 5 matching bases. The TCR sequence derives from an adult in good health. The CDR3 sequence: CASTSRVRSEQYF. The CDR3 DNA is TGTGCCAGCACCAGCAGGGTCCGGAGCGAGCAGTACTTC.